Below are 11 T cell receptor beta chains sequenced from a single sample in a study of cytomegalovirus exposure and HLA in healthy donors. Primers included in the PCR were 60 Vbeta and 13 Jbeta primers. Here immunoSEQ multiplex PCR was the method, and the copy in TCRdb shows in-frame clones only, minus some. The sample shows 130,000 or so clones, around 66% of them seen only once. Sequencing used PBMCs. All receptors derive from a woman aged 55 to 70 in good health and CMV-seronegative.

The V and J genes are TRBV15 and TRBJ1-6, with TRBD1 matching over 12 bases. There are 18 residues in the CDR3. Trimming took 2 bases from V and 4 from J; bases not matched to a gene: 6. Germline CDR1 and CDR2: LNHNV and YYDKDF (reference sequence). Here the CDR3 DNA reads TGTGCCACCAGCAGAACCGGGACAGGGGGCGCGTATAATTCACCCCTCCACTTT. Translation: CATSRTGTGGAYNSPLHF.

V and J are TRBV28 and TRBJ2-3; 10 bases map to TRBD1. The germline V gene encodes CDR1 MDHEN and CDR2 SYDVKM. V shed 1 base and J 4 bases; nucleotides not matched to a gene: 2. The CDR3 covers 15 residues. CDR3 sequence reads: CASSLSGTGADTQYF. The CDR3 coding sequence is TGTGCCAGCAGTTTATCCGGGACAGGGGCAGATACGCAGTATTTT.

CDR3 loop: CASSLIGRNTEAFF. CDR3 in DNA: TGTGCCAGCAGTTTAATTGGCAGGAACACTGAAGCTTTCTTT. The rearrangement links TRBV28 to TRBJ1-1; D remains ambiguous. The CDR3 sequence is 14 residues long. V was shortened by 2 bases and J by 1 base, with 8 bases between the two germline ends. Germline CDR1 is MDHEN and CDR2 is SYDVKM. Together with reference TRBV28 and TRBJ1-1, the CDR3 gives the full variable domain: DVKVTQSSRYLVKRTGEKVFLECVQDMDHENMFWYRQDPGLGLRLIYFSYDVKMKEKGDIPEGYSVSREKKERFSLILESASTNQTSMYLCASSLIGRNTEAFFGQGTRLTVV.

The chain joins TRBV4-1 to TRBJ2-1; possible D gene TRBD2, 5 bases. With 4 bases removed from V and 0 bases from J, the gap between germline ends came to 10 bases. CDR1 MGHRA and CDR2 YSYEKL come from the germline V gene. The CDR3 runs 15 residues. The CDR3 loop reads CASSPDTSSYNEQFF. The CDR3 bases are TGCGCCAGCAGCCCCGACACTAGCTCCTACAATGAGCAGTTCTTC.

This clone occurred a few times. This chain uses TRBV10-2 with TRBJ1-5, with D possibly TRBD1 on 6 matching bases. This CDR3 has 13 residues. With 10 bases removed from V and 0 bases from J, the gap between germline ends came to 10 bases. CDR1 and CDR2 from the germline V gene are WSHSY and SAAADI. CDR3: CATAGVSNQPQHF. CDR3 DNA: TGCGCCACGGCAGGGGTTAGCAATCAGCCCCAGCATTTT.

This chain joins TRBV5-5 and TRBJ1-2; D ambiguous. Germline CDR1 is SGHKS and CDR2 is YYEKEE (reference sequence). Between the trimmed V and J ends, which lost 1 base and 4 bases, there was a span of 8 bases. This CDR3 region has 13 residues. CDR3 loop: CASSLSRTYGYTF. CDR3 coding DNA: TGTGCCAGCAGCTTGTCCAGAACCTATGGCTACACCTTC.

The J gene is TRBJ1-5, the V gene TRBV5-8; no firm D call. V was pared by 0 bases and J by 5 bases, with 6 bases between. The V gene's germline CDR1 is SGHTS and CDR2 YDEGEE. The CDR3 sequence is 13 residues long. The CDR3 reads CASSLAVHQPQHF. The CDR3 DNA follows: TGTGCCAGCAGCTTGGCGGTCCATCAGCCCCAGCATTTT.

Remarks on this clone: This specimen includes other DNA sequences encoding the same CDR3. The rearrangement links TRBV11-1 to TRBJ2-7; 9 nucleotides match TRBD1. The length of the CDR3 is 16 residues. Germline assignment: CDR1 SGHAT and CDR2 FQDESV (reference sequence). With 3 bases clipped from V and 6 bases from J, the junction kept 12 bases outside the gene matches. The CDR3 spells CASSFTGTGLLLEQYF. As DNA, the CDR3 is TGTGCCAGCAGCTTTACCGGGACAGGGTTGCTCCTCGAGCAGTACTTC.

This chain joins TRBV5-8 and TRBJ1-1, with a weak D call TRBD1 (6 bases). Germline V gene data show CDR1 as SGHTS and CDR2 as YDEGEE. This CDR3 spans 16 amino acids. V was shortened by 4 bases and J by 0 bases, with 16 bases between the two germline ends. The CDR3 nucleotides read TGTGCCAGCAGCAAGACAGGCCAGGCCATGAACACTGAAGCTTTCTTT. It codes for CASSKTGQAMNTEAFF.

The table lists this clone with a few counts. This chain joins TRBV5-1 and TRBJ2-5; D unclear. The CDR3 covers 13 residues. Germline CDR1 and CDR2: SGHRS and YFSETQ. Trimming removed 1 base at V and 2 bases at J, with 6 bases between. The CDR3, as DNA: TGCGCCAGCAGCTTGTACCTACAAGAGACCCAGTACTTC. Its translation: CASSLYLQETQYF.

V is TRBV18 and J is TRBJ2-1; TRBD2 agrees at 12 bases. After removal of 5 bases from V and 8 bases from J, the junction contained 4 bases not matched to a gene. The CDR3 is 14 amino acids. Per germline, CDR1 KGHSH and CDR2 LQKENI. This chain's CDR3 is CASSGRLAGDEQFF. As DNA, the CDR3 is TGTGCCAGCTCAGGAAGACTAGCGGGGGATGAGCAGTTCTTC.